This T cell receptor (beta chain) was captured by sequencing in a study of shared clonotypes between healthy human individuals. Worth noting for this clone: What it recognizes is unknown.

Regarding the study as a whole: The sharing of approximately 5.1% of naive CD4 clonotypes was seen across a few donors. It was expected that sequencing depth would affect clonotype sharing among donors.

An even split of each subset's genomic DNA across several immunoSEQ plates was performed. Generated by immunoSEQ multiplex PCR, the TCRdb table keeps only in-frame clones and is missing some. Found here are around 1.6 million clones, approximately 98% of them singletons; the top ten hold approximately 0.45%. The sample taken for sequencing was naive CD4+ T cells sorted from blood. Subset noted: CD45RA+ positively selected. The origin of this receptor is a man under 40 in good health.

The CDR3 DNA follows: TGTGCCAGCAGCTTCAGGGGTAGTAATGAAAAACTGTTTTTT. Translation gives CASSFRGSNEKLFF. The gene calls are TRBV7-9 and TRBJ1-4, with a weak D call TRBD1 (6 bases). The V and J ends lost 3 bases and 4 bases respectively, with 9 bases between them. The length of the CDR3 is 14 residues. From germline, CDR1 is SEHNR and CDR2 FQNEAQ (reference sequence).